This T cell receptor (beta chain) was sequenced in a study of blood T cell repertoires in COVID-19. Study as a whole: PBMCs, B-cell-depleted T cells, or T cells provided the cDNA or gDNA that made up the material.

The table came from immunoSEQ multiplex PCR; TCRdb's copy has only in-frame clones and leaves some out. The repertoire holds a few hundred thousand clones, with about 86% as singletons. Recruits, aged roughly 18 to 95 years, lived in about two dozen US areas. The sample comprised PBMCs or T cells enriched from blood (not recorded which). The receptor was isolated from a woman aged 40 to 50 with acute COVID-19.

The CDR3 DNA reads TGTGCCAGCAGCCCTCGACAGGGGGCGGTATCCTACAATGAGCAGTTCTTC. Encoded protein: CASSPRQGAVSYNEQFF. The J gene is TRBJ2-1, the V gene TRBV7-8, with 10 bases identical to TRBD1. Trimming cost V 5 bases and J 1 base; bases outside gene matches: 8. CDR1 is SGHVS and CDR2 is FQNEAQ in the germline V gene. The CDR3 is made up of 17 amino acids.